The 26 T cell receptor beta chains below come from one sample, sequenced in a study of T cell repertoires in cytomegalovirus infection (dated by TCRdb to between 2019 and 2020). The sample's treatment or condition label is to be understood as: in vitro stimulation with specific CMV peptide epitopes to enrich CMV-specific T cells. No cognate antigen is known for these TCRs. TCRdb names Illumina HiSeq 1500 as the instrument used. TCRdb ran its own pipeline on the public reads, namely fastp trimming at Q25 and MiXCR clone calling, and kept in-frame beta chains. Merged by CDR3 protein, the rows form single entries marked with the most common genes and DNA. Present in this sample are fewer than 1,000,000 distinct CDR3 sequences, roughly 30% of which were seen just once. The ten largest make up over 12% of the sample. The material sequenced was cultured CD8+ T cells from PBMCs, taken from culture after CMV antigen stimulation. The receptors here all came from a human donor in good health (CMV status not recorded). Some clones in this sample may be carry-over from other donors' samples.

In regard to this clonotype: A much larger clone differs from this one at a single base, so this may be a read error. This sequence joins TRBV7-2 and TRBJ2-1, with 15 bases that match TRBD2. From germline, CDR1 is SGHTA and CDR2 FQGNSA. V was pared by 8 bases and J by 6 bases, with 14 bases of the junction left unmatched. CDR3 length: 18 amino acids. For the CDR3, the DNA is TGTGCCAGCGGCGTCCCAAGGACTAGCGGGGGGGCCGCCAATGAGCAGTTCTTC. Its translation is CASGVPRTSGGAANEQFF.

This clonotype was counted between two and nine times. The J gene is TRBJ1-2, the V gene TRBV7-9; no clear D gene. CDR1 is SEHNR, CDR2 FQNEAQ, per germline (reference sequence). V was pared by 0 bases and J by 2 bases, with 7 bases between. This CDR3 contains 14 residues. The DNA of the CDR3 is TGTGCCAGCAGCTTAGCCCGGATAAACTATGGCTACACCTTC. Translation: CASSLARINYGYTF.

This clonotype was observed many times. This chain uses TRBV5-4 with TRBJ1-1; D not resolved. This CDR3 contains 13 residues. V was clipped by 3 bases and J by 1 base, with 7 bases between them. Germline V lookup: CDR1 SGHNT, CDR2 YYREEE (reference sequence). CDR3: CASSSPGNTEAFF. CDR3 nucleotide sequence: TGTGCCAGCAGCTCTCCCGGGAACACTGAAGCTTTCTTT.

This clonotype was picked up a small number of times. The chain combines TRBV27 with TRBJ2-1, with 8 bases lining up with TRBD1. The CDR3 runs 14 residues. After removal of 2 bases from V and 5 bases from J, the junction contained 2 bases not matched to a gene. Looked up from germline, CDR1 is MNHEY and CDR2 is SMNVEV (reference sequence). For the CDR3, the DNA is TGTGCCAGCAGTTTACGGGACAGGAACAATGAGCAGTTCTTC. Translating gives CASSLRDRNNEQFF.

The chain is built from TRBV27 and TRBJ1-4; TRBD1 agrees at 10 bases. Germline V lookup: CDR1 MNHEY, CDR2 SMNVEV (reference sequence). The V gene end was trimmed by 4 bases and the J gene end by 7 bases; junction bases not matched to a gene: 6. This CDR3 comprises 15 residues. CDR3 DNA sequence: TGTGCCAGCAGTTCACAGGACAGGGGGAGTGAAAAACTGTTTTTT. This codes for CASSSQDRGSEKLFF.

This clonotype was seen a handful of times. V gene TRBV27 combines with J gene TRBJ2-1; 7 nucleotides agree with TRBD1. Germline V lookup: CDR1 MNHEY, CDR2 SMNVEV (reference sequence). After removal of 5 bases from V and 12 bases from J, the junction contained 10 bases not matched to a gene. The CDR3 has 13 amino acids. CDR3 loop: CASSLPGQPLQFF. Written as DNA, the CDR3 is TGTGCCAGCAGTCTCCCGGGACAGCCCTTGCAGTTCTTC.

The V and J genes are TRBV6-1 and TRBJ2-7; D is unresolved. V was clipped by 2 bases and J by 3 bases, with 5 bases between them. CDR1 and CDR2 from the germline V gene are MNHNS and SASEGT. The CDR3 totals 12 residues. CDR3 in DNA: TGTGCCAGCAGTGAACAAGTCTACGAGCAGTACGTC. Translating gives CASSEQVYEQYV.

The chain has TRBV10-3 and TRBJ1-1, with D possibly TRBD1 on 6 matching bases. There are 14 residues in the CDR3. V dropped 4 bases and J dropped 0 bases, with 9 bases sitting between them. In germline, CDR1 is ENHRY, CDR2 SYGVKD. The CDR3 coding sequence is TGTGCCATCAGTGGGACAGCCATGAACACTGAAGCTTTCTTT. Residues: CAISGTAMNTEAFF.

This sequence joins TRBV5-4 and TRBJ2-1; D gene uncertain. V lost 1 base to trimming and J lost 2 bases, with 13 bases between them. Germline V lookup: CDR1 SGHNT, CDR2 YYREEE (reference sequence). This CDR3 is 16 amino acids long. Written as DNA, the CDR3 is TGTGCCAGCAGCTTGATTCGTACAGCCGCCTACAATGAGCAGTTCTTC. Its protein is CASSLIRTAAYNEQFF.

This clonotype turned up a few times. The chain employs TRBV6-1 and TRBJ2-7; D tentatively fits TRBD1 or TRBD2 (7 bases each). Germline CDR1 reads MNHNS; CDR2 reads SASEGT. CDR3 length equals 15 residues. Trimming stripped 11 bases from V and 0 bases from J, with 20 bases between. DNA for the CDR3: TGTGCCCTACGACCTGGGGGGGACAGCTCCTACGAGCAGTACGTC. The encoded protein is CALRPGGDSSYEQYV.

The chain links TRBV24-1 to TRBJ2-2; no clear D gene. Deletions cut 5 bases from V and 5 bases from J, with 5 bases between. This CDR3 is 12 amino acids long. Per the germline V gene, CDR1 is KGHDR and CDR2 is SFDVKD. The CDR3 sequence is CATSGRTGELFF. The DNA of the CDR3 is TGTGCCACCAGTGGGCGGACCGGGGAGCTGTTTTTT.

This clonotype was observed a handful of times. DNA of the CDR3: TGTGCCACCAGTGATCCCGGGACTAGCTCCTACAATGAGCAGTTCTTC. Translation gives CATSDPGTSSYNEQFF. The chain couples TRBV24-1 to TRBJ2-1, with 8 bases identical to TRBD2. Losses at the gene ends were 3 bases for V and 0 bases for J; bases not matched to a gene: 3. The germline CDR1 and CDR2 sequences are KGHDR and SFDVKD. This CDR3 has 16 amino acids.

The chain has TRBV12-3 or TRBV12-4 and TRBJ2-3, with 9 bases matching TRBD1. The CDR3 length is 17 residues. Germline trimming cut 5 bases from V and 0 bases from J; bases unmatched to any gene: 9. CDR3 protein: CASSPGTGTPSTDTQYF. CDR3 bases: TGTGCCAGCAGTCCCGGGACAGGGACTCCTAGCACAGATACGCAGTATTTT.

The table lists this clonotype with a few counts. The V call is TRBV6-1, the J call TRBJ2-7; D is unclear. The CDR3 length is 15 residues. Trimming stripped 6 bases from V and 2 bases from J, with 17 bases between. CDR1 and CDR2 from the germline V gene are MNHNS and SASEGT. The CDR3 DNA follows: TGTGCCAGCAGAGACCCGTGGCAGACTGCCTACGAGCAGTACGTC. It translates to CASRDPWQTAYEQYV.

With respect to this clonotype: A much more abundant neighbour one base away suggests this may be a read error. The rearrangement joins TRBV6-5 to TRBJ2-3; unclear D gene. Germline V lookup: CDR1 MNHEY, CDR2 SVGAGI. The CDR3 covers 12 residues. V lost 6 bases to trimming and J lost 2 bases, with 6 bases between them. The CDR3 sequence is CASRSYTDTQYF. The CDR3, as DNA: TGTGCCAGCAGATCATACACAGATACGCAGTATTTT.

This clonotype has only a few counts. As DNA, the CDR3 is TGCGCCAGCAGCCAGACAGCGAACACTGAAGCTTTCTTT. It is translated as CASSQTANTEAFF. The rearrangement links TRBV4-1 to TRBJ1-1; D may be TRBD1 (5 bases). The CDR3 has 13 residues. V lost 3 bases and J lost 1, with 6 bases in between. Per germline, CDR1 MGHRA and CDR2 YSYEKL.

The CDR3 loop is CASSYPDRTNEAFF. In DNA form, the CDR3 reads TGTGCCAGCAGTTACCCCGACAGGACCAATGAAGCTTTCTTT. The chain employs TRBV6-1 and TRBJ1-1; a possible D gene is TRBD1 (6 bases). Between the trimmed V and J ends, which lost 5 bases and 7 bases, there was a span of 17 bases. The length of the CDR3 is 14 residues. The germline V gene has CDR1 MNHNS and CDR2 SASEGT.

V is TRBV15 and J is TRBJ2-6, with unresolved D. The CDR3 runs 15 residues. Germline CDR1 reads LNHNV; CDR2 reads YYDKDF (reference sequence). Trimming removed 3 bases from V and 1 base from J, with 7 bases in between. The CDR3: CATSSHISGANVLTF. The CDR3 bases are TGTGCCACCAGCAGCCACATTTCTGGGGCCAACGTCCTGACTTTC.

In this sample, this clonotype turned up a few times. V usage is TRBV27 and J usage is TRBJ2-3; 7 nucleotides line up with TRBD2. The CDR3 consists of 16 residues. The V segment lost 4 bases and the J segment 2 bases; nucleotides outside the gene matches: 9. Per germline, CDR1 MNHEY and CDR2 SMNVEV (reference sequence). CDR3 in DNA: TGTGCCAGCAGTTCCTCCCCTAGCGGAACCACAGATACGCAGTATTTT. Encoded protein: CASSSSPSGTTDTQYF.

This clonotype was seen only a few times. The CDR3 nucleotides read TGTGCCAGCAGTTTTCGACCCGGAGGCCCCTCAAACGAAAAACTGTTTTTT. The encoded protein is CASSFRPGGPSNEKLFF. This chain uses TRBV12-3 or TRBV12-4 with TRBJ1-4; D not certain. This CDR3 is 17 amino acids long. The V and J ends lost 3 bases and 8 bases respectively, with 22 bases between them.

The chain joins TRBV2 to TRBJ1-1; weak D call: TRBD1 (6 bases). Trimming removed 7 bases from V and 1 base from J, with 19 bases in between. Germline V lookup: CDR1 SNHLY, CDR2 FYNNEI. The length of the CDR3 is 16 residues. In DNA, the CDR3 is TGTGCCAGCACTGTTCCTACAGGGATGGGGAACACTGAAGCTTTCTTT. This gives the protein CASTVPTGMGNTEAFF.

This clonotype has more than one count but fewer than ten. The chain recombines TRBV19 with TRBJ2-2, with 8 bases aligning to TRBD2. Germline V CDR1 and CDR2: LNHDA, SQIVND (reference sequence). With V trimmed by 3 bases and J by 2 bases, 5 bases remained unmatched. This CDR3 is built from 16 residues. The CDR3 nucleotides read TGTGCCAGTAGTATCGGTAGCGGGGTCAACACCGGGGAGCTGTTTTTT. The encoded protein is CASSIGSGVNTGELFF. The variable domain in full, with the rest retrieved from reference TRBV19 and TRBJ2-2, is DGGITQSPKYLFRKEGQNVTLSCEQNLNHDAMYWYRQDPGQGLRLIYYSQIVNDFQKGDIAEGYSVSREKKESFPLTVTSAQKNPTAFYLCASSIGSGVNTGELFFGEGSRLTVL.

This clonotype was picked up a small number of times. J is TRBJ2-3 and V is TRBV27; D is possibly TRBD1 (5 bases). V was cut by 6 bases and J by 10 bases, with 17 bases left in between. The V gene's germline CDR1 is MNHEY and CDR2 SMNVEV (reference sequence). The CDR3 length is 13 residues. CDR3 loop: CASRLTDSLPQYF. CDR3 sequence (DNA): TGTGCCAGCAGATTAACCGACAGTTTGCCGCAGTATTTT.

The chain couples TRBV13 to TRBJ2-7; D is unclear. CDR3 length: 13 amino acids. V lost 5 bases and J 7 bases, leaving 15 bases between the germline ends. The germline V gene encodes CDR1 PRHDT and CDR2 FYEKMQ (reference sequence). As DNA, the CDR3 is TGTGCCAGCAGCGCCCCGTCAGTGCGGGAGCAGTACTTC. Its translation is CASSAPSVREQYF.

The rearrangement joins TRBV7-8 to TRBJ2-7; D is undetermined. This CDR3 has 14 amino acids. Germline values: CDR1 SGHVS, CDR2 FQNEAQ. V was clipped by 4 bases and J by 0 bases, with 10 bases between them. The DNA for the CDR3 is TGTGCCAGCAGCTCCTCGGAGAGCTCCTACGAGCAGTACGTC. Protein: CASSSSESSYEQYV.

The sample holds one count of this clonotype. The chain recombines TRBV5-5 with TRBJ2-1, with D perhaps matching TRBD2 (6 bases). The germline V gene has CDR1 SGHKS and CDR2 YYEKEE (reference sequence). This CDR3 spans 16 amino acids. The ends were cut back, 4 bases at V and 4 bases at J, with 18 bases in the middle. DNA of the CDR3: TGTGCCAGCAGCCCCGATGGGGGGTCCGCGTACAATGAGCAGTTCTTC. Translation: CASSPDGGSAYNEQFF. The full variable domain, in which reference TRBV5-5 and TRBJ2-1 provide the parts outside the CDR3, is DAGVTQSPTHLIKTRGQQVTLRCSPISGHKSVSWYQQVLGQGPQFIFQYYEKEERGRGNFPDRFSARQFPNYSSELNVNALLLGDSALYLCASSPDGGSAYNEQFFGPGTRLTVL.